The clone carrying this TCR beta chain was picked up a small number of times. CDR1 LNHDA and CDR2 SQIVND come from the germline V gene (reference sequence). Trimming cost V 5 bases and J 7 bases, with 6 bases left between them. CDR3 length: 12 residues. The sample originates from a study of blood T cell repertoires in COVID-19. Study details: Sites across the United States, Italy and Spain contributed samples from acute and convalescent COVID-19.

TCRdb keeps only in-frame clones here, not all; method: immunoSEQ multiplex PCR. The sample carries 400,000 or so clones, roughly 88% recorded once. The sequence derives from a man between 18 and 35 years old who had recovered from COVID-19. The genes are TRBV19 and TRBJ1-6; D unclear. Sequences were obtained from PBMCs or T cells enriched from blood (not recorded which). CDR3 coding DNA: TGTGCCAGTAGTGGGAGGAATTCACCCCTCCACTTT. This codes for CASSGRNSPLHF.